This T cell receptor beta chain was profiled in a study of CD8 T cells in Susac syndrome. Whole-study results and caveats: The relatively small number of individuals in the TCR sequencing and HLA analysis was acknowledged by the study.

This CDR3 region has 15 residues. V lost 3 bases and J lost 2; bases outside the gene matches: 3. CDR1 and CDR2 (germline): LGHDT, YNNKEL (reference sequence). A quantity of about 0.5 to 1 ug RNA underwent reverse transcription using random hexamers. Coverage of TCR beta CDR3 amplification by immunoSEQ multiplex PCR extended to 54 Vbeta and 13 Jbeta. MiXCR was run by TCRdb on the immunoSEQ multiplex PCR reads, yielding one entry per CDR3 protein. The profile covers approximately 160,000 distinct CDR3 sequences, with around 93% appearing a single time and approximately 0.14% taken by the ten largest. This clonotype has a handful of counts. Antigen unknown.

The chain has TRBV3-1 and TRBJ1-1; 10 bases fit TRBD1. This TCR was sampled from a human donor in good health. The sequenced material came from CD4+ T cells from PBMCs. CDR3 DNA sequence: TGTGCCAGCAGCCAGGGGGACAGGGGAAACACTGAAGCTTTCTTT. Translated: CASSQGDRGNTEAFF.